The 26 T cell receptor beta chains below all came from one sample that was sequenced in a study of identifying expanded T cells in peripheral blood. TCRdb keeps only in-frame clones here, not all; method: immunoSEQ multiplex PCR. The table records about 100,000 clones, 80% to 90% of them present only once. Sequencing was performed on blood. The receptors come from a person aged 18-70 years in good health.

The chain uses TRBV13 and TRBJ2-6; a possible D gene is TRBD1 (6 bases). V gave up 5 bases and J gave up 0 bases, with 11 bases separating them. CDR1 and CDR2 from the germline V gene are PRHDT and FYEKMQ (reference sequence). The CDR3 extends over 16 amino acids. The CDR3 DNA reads TGTGCCAGCAGCCGCCCACAGGGCTCTGGGGCCAACGTCCTGACTTTC. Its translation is CASSRPQGSGANVLTF.

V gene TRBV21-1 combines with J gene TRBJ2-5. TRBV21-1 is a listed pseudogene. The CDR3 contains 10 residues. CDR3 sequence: CASSKETQYF. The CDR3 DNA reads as TGTGCCAGCAGCAAAGAGACCCAGTACTTC.

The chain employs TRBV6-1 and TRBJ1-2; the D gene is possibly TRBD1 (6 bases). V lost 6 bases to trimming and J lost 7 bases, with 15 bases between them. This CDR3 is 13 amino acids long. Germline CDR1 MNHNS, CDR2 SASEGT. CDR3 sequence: CASRSRGSVGYTF. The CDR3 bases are TGTGCCAGCAGGTCCAGGGGTTCCGTTGGCTACACCTTC.

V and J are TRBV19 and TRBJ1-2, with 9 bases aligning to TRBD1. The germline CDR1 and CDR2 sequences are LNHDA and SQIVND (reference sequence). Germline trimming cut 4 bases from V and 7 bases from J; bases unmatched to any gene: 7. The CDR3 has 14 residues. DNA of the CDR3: TGTGCCAGTAGTACCCCGGGACAGGGTCTTGGCTACACCTTC. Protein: CASSTPGQGLGYTF.

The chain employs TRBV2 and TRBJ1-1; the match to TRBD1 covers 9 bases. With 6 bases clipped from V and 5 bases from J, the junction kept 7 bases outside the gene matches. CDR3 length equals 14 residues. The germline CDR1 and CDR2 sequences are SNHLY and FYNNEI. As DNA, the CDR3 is TGTGCCAGCAGACTGGGACAGGGTAGGACTGAAGCTTTCTTT. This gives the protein CASRLGQGRTEAFF.

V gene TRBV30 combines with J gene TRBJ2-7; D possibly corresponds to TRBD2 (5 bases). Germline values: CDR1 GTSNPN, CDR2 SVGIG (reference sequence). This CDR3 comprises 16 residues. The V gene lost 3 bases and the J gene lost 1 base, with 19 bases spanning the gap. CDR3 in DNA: TGTGCCTGGAGAAGTGGGGAGCTCACAAGGTCCTACGAGCAGTACTTC. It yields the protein CAWRSGELTRSYEQYF.

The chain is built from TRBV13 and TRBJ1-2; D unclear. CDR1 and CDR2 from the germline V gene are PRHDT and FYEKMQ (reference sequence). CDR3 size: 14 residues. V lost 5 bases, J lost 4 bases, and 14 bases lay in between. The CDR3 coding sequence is TGTGCCAGCAGCATGGGCCCTCGAACCTATGGCTACACCTTC. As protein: CASSMGPRTYGYTF.

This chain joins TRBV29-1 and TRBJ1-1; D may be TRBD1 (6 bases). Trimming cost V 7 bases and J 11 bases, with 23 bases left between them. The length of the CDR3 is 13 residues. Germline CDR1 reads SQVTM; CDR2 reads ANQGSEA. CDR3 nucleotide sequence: TGCAGCGGCGCCCTATGGGGGGCTAACAATGCTTTCTTT. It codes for CSGALWGANNAFF.

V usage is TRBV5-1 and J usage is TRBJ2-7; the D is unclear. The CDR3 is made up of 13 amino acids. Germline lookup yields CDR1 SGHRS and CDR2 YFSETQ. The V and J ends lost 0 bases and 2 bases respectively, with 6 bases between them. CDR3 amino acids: CASSLGLTYEQYF. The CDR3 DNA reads TGCGCCAGCAGCTTGGGGCTAACCTACGAGCAGTACTTC.

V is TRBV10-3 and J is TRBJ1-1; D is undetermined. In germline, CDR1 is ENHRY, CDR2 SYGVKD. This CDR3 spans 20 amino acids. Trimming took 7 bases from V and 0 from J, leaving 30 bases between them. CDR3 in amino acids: CAIIPPQADLLRWMNTEAFF. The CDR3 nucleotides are TGTGCCATCATCCCTCCGCAGGCCGATCTTCTCCGATGGATGAACACTGAAGCTTTCTTT.

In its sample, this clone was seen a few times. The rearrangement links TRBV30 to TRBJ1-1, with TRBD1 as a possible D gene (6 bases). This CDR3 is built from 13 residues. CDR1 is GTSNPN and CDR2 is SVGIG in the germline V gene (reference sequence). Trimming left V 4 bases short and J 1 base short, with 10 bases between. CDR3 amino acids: CAWTTGRNTEAFF. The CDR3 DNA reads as TGTGCCTGGACTACAGGGAGGAACACTGAAGCTTTCTTT.

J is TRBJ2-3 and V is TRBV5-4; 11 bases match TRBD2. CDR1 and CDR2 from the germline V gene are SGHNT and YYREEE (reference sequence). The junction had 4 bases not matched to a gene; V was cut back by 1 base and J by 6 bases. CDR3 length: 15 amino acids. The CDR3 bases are TGTGCCAGCAGCTTGCGGACTAGCGGGCGGGATACGCAGTATTTT. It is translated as CASSLRTSGRDTQYF.

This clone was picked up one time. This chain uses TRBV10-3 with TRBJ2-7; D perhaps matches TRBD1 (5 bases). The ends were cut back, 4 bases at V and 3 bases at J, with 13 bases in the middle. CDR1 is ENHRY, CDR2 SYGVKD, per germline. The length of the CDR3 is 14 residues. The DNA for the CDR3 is TGTGCCATCAGTGGGGCCGGCAGGGTCTACGAGCAGTACTTC. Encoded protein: CAISGAGRVYEQYF.

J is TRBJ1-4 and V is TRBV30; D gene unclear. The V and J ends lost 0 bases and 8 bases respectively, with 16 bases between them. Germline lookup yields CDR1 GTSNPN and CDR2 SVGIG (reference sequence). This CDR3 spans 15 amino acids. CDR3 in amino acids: CAWSVLRVVREKLFF. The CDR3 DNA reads TGTGCCTGGAGTGTACTTCGGGTTGTACGAGAAAAACTGTTTTTT.

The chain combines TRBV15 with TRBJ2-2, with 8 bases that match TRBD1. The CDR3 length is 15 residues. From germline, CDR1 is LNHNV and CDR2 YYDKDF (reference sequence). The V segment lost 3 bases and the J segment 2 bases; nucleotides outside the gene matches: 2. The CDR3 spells CATSRGQANTGELFF. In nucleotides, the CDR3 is TGTGCCACCAGCAGGGGACAGGCAAACACCGGGGAGCTGTTTTTT.

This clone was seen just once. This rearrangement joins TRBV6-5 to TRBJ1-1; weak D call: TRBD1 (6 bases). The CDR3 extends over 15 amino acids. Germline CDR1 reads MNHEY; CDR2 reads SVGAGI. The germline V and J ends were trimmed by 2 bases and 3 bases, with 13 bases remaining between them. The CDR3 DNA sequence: TGTGCCAGCAGTTACCGGGGGCGCGGGGACACTGAAGCTTTCTTT. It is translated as CASSYRGRGDTEAFF.

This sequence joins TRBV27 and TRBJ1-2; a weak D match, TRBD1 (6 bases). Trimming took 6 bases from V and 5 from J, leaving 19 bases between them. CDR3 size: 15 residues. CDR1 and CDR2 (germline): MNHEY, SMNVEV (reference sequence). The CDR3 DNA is TGTGCCAGCAGAGAAGAAGGTGGGGGCGCTTATGGCTACACCTTC. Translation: CASREEGGGAYGYTF.

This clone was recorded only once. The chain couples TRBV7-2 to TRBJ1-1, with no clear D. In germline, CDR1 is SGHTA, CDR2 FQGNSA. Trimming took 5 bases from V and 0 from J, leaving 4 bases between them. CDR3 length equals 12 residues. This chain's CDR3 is CASSHMNTEAFF. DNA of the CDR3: TGTGCCAGCAGCCATATGAACACTGAAGCTTTCTTT.

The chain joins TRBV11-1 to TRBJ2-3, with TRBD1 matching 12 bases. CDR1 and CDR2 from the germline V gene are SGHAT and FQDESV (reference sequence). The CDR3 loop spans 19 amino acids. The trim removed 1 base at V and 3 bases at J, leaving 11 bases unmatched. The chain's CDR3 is CASSLGLAPGQGATDTQYF. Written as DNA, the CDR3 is TGTGCCAGCAGCTTAGGGCTCGCCCCGGGACAGGGGGCGACAGATACGCAGTATTTT.

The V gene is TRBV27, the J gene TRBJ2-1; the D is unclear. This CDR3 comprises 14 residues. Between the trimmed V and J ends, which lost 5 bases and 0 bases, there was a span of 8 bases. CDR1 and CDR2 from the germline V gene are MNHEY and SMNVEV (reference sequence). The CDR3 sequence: CASSDGLSYNEQFF. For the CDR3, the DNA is TGTGCCAGCAGTGACGGTCTCTCCTACAATGAGCAGTTCTTC.

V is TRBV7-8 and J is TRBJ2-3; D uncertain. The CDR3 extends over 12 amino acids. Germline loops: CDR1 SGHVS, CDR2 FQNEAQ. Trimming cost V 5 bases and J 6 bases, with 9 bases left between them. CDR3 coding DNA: TGTGCCAGCAGCCCCGCCGCCGATACGCAGTATTTT. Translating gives CASSPAADTQYF.

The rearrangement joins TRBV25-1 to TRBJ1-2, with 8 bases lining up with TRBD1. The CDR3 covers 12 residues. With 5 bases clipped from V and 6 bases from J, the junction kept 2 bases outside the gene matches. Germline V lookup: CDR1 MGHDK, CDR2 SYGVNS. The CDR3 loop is CASSQGAHGYTF. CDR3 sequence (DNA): TGTGCCAGCAGTCAGGGGGCGCATGGCTACACCTTC.

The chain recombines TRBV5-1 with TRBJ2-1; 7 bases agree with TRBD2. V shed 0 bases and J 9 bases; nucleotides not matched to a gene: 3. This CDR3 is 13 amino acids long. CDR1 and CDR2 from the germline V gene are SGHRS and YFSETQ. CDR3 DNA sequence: TGCGCCAGCAGCTTGGAACTAGCGTTTGAGCAGTTCTTC. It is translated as CASSLELAFEQFF.

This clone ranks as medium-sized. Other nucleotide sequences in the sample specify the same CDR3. The CDR3 sequence is CAWIGLGGYTF. CDR3 DNA sequence: TGTGCCTGGATCGGTCTGGGAGGCTACACCTTC. The chain couples TRBV30 to TRBJ1-2; no firm D call. The germline gives CDR1 GTSNPN, CDR2 SVGIG (reference sequence). The CDR3 totals 11 residues. Trimming took off 4 bases at V and 8 bases at J, with 11 bases between the two ends.

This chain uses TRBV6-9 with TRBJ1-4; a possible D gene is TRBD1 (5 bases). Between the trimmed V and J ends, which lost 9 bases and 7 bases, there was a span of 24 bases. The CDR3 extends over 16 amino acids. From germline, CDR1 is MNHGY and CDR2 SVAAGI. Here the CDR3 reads CARRVEADPGGEKLFF. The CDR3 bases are TGTGCCAGAAGGGTGGAGGCTGACCCGGGGGGTGAAAAACTGTTTTTT.

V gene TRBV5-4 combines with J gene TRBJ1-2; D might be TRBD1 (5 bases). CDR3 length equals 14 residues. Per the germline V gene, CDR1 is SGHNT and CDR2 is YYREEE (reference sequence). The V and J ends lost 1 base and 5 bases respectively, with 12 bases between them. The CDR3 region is CASSLSREGYGYTF. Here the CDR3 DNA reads TGTGCCAGCAGCTTGTCTAGGGAGGGGTATGGCTACACCTTC.